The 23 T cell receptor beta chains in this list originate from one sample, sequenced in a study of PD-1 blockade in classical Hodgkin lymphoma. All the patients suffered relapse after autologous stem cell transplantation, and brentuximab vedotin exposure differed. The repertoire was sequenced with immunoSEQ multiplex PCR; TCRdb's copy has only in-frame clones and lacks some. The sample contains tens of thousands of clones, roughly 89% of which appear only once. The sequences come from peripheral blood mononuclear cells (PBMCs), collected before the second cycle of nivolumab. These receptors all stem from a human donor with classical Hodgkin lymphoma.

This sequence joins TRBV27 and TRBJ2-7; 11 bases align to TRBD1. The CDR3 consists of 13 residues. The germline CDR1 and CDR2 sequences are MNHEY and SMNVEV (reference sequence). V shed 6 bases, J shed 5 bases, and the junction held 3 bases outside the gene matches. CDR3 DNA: TGTGCCAGCAGCGGACAGGGGGCCAACGAGCAGTACTTC. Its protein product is CASSGQGANEQYF.

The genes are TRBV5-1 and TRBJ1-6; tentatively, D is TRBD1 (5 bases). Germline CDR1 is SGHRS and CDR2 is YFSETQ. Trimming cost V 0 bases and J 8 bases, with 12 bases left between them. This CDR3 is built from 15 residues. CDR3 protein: CASSLEPREHSPLHF. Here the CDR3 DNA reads TGCGCCAGCAGCTTGGAGCCCAGGGAGCATTCACCCCTCCACTTT.

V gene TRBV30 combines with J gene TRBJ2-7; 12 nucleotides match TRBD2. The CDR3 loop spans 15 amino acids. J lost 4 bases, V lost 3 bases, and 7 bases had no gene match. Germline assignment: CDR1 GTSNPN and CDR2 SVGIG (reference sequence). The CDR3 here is CAWRPWLAGGYEQYF. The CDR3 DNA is TGTGCCTGGAGGCCCTGGCTAGCGGGAGGGTACGAGCAGTACTTC.

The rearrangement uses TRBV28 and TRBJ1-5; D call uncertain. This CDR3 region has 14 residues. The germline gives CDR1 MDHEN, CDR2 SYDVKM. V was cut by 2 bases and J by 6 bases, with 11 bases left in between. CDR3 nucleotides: TGTGCCAGCAGTTTAACGGGGAAGAGTCAGCCCCAGCATTTT. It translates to CASSLTGKSQPQHF. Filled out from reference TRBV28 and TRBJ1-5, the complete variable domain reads DVKVTQSSRYLVKRTGEKVFLECVQDMDHENMFWYRQDPGLGLRLIYFSYDVKMKEKGDIPEGYSVSREKKERFSLILESASTNQTSMYLCASSLTGKSQPQHFGDGTRLSIL.

In DNA form, the CDR3 reads TGCGCCAGCAGCCAAGACGGGCTAGCTTTCAATGAGCAGTTCTTC. Amino acid sequence: CASSQDGLAFNEQFF. The V gene is TRBV4-1, the J gene TRBJ2-1; D possibly corresponds to TRBD2 (5 bases). The CDR3 is 15 residues long. Germline CDR1 is MGHRA and CDR2 is YSYEKL. V was pared by 0 bases and J by 6 bases, with 12 bases between.

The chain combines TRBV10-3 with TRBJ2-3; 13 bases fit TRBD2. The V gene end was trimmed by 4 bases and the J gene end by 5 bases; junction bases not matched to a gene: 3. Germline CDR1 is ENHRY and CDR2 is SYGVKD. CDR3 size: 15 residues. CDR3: CAISVGTSGVDTQYF. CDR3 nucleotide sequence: TGTGCCATCAGTGTTGGGACTAGCGGGGTAGATACGCAGTATTTT.

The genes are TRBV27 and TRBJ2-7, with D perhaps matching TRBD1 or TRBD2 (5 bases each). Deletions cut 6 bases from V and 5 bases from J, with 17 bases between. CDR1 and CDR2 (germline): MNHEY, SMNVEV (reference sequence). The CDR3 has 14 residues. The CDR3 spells CASSLVGGLHEQYF. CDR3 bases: TGTGCCAGCAGCTTAGTTGGGGGTCTCCACGAGCAGTACTTC.

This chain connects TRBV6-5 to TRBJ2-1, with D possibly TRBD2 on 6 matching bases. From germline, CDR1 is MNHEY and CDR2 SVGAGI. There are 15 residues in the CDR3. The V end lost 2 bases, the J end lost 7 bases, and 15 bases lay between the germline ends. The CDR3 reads CASSYGWGVKNEQFF. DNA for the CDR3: TGTGCCAGCAGTTACGGGTGGGGGGTAAAGAATGAGCAGTTCTTC.

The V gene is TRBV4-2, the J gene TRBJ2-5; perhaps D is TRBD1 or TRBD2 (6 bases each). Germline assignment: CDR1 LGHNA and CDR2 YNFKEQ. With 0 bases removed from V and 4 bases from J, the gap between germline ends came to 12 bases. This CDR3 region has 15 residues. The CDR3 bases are TGTGCCAGCAGCCAAGATTGGGGGGCCCTAGAGACCCAGTACTTC. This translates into CASSQDWGALETQYF.

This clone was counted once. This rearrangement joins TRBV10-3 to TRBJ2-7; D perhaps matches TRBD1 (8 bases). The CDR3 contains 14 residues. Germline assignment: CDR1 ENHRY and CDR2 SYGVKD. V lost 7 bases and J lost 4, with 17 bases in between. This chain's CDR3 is CAITPDRGGYEQYF. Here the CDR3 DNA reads TGTGCCATCACCCCCGACAGGGGAGGGTACGAGCAGTACTTC.

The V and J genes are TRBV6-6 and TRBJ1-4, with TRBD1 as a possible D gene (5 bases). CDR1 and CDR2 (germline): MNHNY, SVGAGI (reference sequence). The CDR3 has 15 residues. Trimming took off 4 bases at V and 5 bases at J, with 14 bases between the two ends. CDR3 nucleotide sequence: TGTGCCAGCAGTTCCTCAACAGGAGTAAATGAAAAACTGTTTTTT. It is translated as CASSSSTGVNEKLFF.

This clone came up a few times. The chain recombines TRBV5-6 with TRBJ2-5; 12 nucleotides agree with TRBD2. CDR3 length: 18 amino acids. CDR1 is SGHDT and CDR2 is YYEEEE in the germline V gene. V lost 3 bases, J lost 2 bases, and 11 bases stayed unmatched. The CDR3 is CASSSIGLAGGPQETQYF. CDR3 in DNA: TGTGCCAGCAGCTCGATAGGGCTAGCGGGGGGGCCACAAGAGACCCAGTACTTC. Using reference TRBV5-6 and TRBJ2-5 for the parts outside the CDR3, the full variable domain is DAGVTQSPTHLIKTRGQQVTLRCSPKSGHDTVSWYQQALGQGPQFIFQYYEEEERQRGNFPDRFSGHQFPNYSSELNVNALLLGDSALYLCASSSIGLAGGPQETQYFGPGTRLLVL.

CDR3 DNA: TGCGCCAGCAGCTTGGGTAGGCAGGGGTCCATGAACACTGAAGCTTTCTTT. Translating it yields CASSLGRQGSMNTEAFF. The rearrangement uses TRBV5-1 and TRBJ1-1; D possibly corresponds to TRBD1 (6 bases). The CDR3 is 17 amino acids. Germline-derived CDR1 and CDR2 are SGHRS and YFSETQ. The V gene lost 0 bases and the J gene lost 0 bases, with 15 bases spanning the gap.

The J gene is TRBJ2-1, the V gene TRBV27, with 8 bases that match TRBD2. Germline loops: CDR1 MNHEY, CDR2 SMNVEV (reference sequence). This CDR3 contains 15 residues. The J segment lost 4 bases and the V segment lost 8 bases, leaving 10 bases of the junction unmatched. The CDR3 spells CASAASGGAYNEQFF. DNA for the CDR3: TGTGCCAGCGCTGCCTCCGGGGGGGCGTACAATGAGCAGTTCTTC.

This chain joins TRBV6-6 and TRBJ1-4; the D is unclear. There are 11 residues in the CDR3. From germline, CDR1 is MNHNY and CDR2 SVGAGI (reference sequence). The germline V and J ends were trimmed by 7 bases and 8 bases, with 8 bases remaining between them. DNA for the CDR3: TGTGCCAGCACGGAACAGGAAAAACTGTTTTTT. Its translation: CASTEQEKLFF.

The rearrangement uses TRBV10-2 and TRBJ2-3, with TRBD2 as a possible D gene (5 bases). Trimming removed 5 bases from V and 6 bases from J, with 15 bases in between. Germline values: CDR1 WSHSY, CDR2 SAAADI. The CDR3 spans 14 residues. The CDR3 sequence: CASSLGVRGDTQYF. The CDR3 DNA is TGCGCCAGCAGTCTCGGGGTACGTGGGGATACGCAGTATTTT.

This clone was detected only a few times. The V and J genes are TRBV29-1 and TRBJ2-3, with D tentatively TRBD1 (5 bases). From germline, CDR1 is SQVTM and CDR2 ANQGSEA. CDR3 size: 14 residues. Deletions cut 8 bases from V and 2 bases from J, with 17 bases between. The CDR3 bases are TGCAGCTCGCTTAGGGGCTTCGACACAGATACGCAGTATTTT. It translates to CSSLRGFDTDTQYF.

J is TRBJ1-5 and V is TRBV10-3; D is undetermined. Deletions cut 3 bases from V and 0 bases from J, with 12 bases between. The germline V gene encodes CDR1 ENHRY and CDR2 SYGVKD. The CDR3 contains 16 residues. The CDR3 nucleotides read TGTGCCATCAGTGATCGGGGTTCGGATAGCAATCAGCCCCAGCATTTT. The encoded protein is CAISDRGSDSNQPQHF.

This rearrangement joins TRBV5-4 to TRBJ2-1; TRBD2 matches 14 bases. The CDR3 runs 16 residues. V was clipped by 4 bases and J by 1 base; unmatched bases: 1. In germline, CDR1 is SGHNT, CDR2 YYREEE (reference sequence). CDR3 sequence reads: CASSRTSGRSYNEQFF. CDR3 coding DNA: TGTGCCAGCAGCAGGACTAGCGGGAGGTCCTACAATGAGCAGTTCTTC.

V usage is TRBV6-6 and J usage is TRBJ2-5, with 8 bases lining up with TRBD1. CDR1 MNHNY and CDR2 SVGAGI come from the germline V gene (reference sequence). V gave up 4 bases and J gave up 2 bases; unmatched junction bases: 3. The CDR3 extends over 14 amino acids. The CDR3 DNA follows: TGTGCCAGCAGTTCAGGGGGCAGACAAGAGACCCAGTACTTC. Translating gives CASSSGGRQETQYF.

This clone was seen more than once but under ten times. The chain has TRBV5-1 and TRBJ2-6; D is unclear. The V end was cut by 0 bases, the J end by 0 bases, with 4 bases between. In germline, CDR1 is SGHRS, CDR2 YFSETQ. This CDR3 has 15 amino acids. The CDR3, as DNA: TGCGCCAGCAGCTTGGAACTCTCTGGGGCCAACGTCCTGACTTTC. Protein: CASSLELSGANVLTF.

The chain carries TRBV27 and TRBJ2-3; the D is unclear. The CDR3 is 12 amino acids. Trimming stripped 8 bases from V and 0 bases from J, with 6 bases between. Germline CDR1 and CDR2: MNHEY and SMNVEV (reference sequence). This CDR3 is CASLTSTDTQYF. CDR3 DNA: TGTGCCAGCCTTACTAGCACAGATACGCAGTATTTT.

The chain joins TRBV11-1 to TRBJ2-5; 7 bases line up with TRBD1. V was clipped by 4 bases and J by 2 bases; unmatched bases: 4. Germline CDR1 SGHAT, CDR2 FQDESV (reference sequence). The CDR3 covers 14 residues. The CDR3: CASSSGTVQETQYF. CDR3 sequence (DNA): TGTGCCAGCAGCTCCGGGACAGTGCAAGAGACCCAGTACTTC.